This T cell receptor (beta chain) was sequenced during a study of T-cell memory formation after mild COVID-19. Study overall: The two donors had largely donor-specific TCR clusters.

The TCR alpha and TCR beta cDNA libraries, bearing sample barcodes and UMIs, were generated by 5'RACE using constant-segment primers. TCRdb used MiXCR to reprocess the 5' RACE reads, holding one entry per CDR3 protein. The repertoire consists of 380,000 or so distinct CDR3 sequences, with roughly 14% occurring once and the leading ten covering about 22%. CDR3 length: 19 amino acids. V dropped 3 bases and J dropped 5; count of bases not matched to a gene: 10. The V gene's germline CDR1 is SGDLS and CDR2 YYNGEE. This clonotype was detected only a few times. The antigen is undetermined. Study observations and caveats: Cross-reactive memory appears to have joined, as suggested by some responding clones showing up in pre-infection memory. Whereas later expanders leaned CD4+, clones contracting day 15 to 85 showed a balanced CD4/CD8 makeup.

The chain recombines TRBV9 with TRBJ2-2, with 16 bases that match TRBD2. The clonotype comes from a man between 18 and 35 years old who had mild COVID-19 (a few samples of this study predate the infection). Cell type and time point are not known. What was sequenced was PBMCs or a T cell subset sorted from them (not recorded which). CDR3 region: CASSALPGLAGGSTGELFF. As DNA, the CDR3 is TGTGCCAGCAGCGCGCTACCGGGACTAGCGGGGGGGTCTACCGGGGAGCTGTTTTTT.